These 23 T cell receptor beta chains came from one sample sequenced in a study of CD8 T cells in Susac syndrome. Reverse transcription of roughly 0.5 to 1 ug RNA used random hexamers. One entry per CDR3 protein results from TCRdb running MiXCR on the immunoSEQ multiplex PCR reads. This sample yields over 350,000 distinct CDR3 sequences, of which more than 70% are seen a single time; 0.09% to 0.15% belongs to the top ten. Sample: CD8+ T cells from PBMCs. Receptor source: a human donor with multiple sclerosis.

V gene TRBV14 combines with J gene TRBJ1-1; the match to TRBD1 covers 7 bases. CDR3 length equals 15 residues. CDR1 and CDR2 from the germline V gene are SGHDN and FVKESK. Unmatched junction bases numbered 6, after V lost 0 bases and J lost 5 bases. CDR3 sequence reads: CASSQDLGGRTEAFF. For the CDR3, the DNA is TGTGCCAGCAGCCAAGATCTAGGGGGCCGGACTGAAGCTTTCTTT.

The chain is built from TRBV7-6 and TRBJ2-3; 9 bases are a match to TRBD1. Germline loops: CDR1 SGHVS, CDR2 FNYEAQ. The length of the CDR3 is 17 residues. V gave up 5 bases and J gave up 0 bases; unmatched junction bases: 9. The CDR3 DNA sequence: TGTGCCAGCAGCAAGGGACAGGGTACCACTAGCACAGATACGCAGTATTTT. Residues: CASSKGQGTTSTDTQYF. Full variable domain (missing parts from reference TRBV7-6 and TRBJ2-3): GAGVSQSPRYKVTKRGQDVALRCDPISGHVSLYWYRQALGQGPEFLTYFNYEAQQDKSGLPNDRFSAERPEGSISTLTIQRTEQRDSAMYRCASSKGQGTTSTDTQYFGPGTRLTVL.

The chain uses TRBV27 and TRBJ1-1, with D possibly being TRBD1 (6 bases). V was trimmed by 3 bases and J by 5 bases, leaving 13 bases between them. The CDR3 loop spans 14 amino acids. Per germline, CDR1 MNHEY and CDR2 SMNVEV (reference sequence). Here the CDR3 reads CASSFGGSVTEAFF. CDR3 sequence (DNA): TGTGCCAGCAGTTTCGGGGGCTCGGTGACTGAAGCTTTCTTT.

This rearrangement joins TRBV30 to TRBJ2-1; tentatively, D is TRBD1 or TRBD2 (6 bases each). V was shortened by 4 bases and J by 9 bases, with 16 bases between the two germline ends. CDR3 size: 13 residues. CDR1 and CDR2 from the germline V gene are GTSNPN and SVGIG (reference sequence). This CDR3 is CAWNVGGGIEQFF. CDR3 sequence (DNA): TGTGCCTGGAACGTCGGGGGCGGGATTGAGCAGTTCTTC. Combining the CDR3 with reference TRBV30 and TRBJ2-1 gives the whole variable domain SQTIHQWPATLVQPVGSPLSLECTVEGTSNPNLYWYRQAAGRGLQLLFYSVGIGQISSEVPQNLSASRPQDRQFILSSKKLLLSDSGFYLCAWNVGGGIEQFFGPGTRLTVL.

The chain recombines TRBV19 with TRBJ1-3; D is unresolved. The CDR3 has 16 residues. Germline-derived CDR1 and CDR2 are LNHDA and SQIVND (reference sequence). V was pared by 7 bases and J by 0 bases, with 16 bases between. CDR3 in amino acids: CASNKNAGDSGNTIYF. CDR3 DNA sequence: TGTGCCAGTAACAAGAACGCCGGGGACTCTGGAAACACCATATATTTT.

The chain links TRBV28 to TRBJ2-7, with a possible D match to TRBD2 (5 bases). Trimming took 7 bases from V and 5 from J, leaving 21 bases between them. CDR1 MDHEN and CDR2 SYDVKM come from the germline V gene. This CDR3 region has 15 residues. CDR3 loop: CASTLGLGVTDEQYF. In nucleotides, the CDR3 is TGTGCCAGCACCCTAGGGCTCGGGGTGACGGACGAGCAGTACTTC.

This clonotype has more than one count but fewer than ten. The chain is built from TRBV6-6 and TRBJ2-7; 10 bases map to TRBD2. Trimming removed 4 bases from V and 1 base from J; junction bases left unmatched: 4. Germline V gene data show CDR1 as MNHNY and CDR2 as SVGAGI (reference sequence). The CDR3 is 15 amino acids. CDR3 loop: CASSSPTSGSYEQYF. The CDR3 region has the DNA TGTGCCAGCAGTTCCCCGACTAGCGGGTCCTACGAGCAGTACTTC.

The chain uses TRBV4-1 and TRBJ1-2; 9 nucleotides align to TRBD1. The CDR3 runs to 14 residues. V shed 1 base and J 6 bases; nucleotides not matched to a gene: 3. The germline CDR1 and CDR2 sequences are MGHRA and YSYEKL. CDR3 nucleotide sequence: TGCGCCAGCAGCCAAGTAGGGACAGGGCATGGCTACACCTTC. Amino acids: CASSQVGTGHGYTF.

This clonotype has just one count. The J gene is TRBJ1-1, the V gene TRBV13, with 7 bases aligning to TRBD1. V was pared by 2 bases and J by 0 bases, with 9 bases of the junction left unmatched. Germline lookup yields CDR1 PRHDT and CDR2 FYEKMQ (reference sequence). The CDR3 has 17 residues. In DNA, the CDR3 is TGTGCCAGCAGCTTAACCAGGGGGATTCGCATGAACACTGAAGCTTTCTTT. Encoded protein: CASSLTRGIRMNTEAFF.

The rearrangement uses TRBV19 and TRBJ1-1; a weak D match, TRBD1 (6 bases). The germline CDR1 and CDR2 sequences are LNHDA and SQIVND (reference sequence). The CDR3 is 14 amino acids. Trimming pared 6 bases from V and 1 base from J, leaving 12 bases between. CDR3 amino acids: CASRMGAGNTEAFF. The CDR3 DNA reads as TGTGCCAGTAGGATGGGGGCCGGGAACACTGAAGCTTTCTTT.

The table lists this clonotype with a few counts. The V call is TRBV14, the J call TRBJ2-7; D is undetermined. With 1 base removed from V and 4 bases from J, the gap between germline ends came to 11 bases. Germline CDR1 reads SGHDN; CDR2 reads FVKESK. This CDR3 has 14 residues. The CDR3 bases are TGTGCCAGCAGCCAAGGAACGTTGGGATACGAGCAGTACTTC. Amino acid sequence: CASSQGTLGYEQYF.

J is TRBJ1-2 and V is TRBV27, with TRBD1 identical over 8 bases. After removal of 2 bases from V and 3 bases from J, the junction contained 11 bases not matched to a gene. The CDR3 has 17 residues. CDR1 MNHEY and CDR2 SMNVEV come from the germline V gene (reference sequence). Here the CDR3 reads CASSLTGGRQGYYGYTF. The CDR3 bases are TGTGCCAGCAGTTTAACGGGTGGGAGACAGGGGTACTATGGCTACACCTTC.

The chain uses TRBV19 and TRBJ2-3; D is possibly TRBD1 (6 bases). The germline V gene encodes CDR1 LNHDA and CDR2 SQIVND (reference sequence). This CDR3 has 17 amino acids. Trimming took 7 bases from V and 2 from J, leaving 22 bases between them. The CDR3 here is CASTPSGVYRVTDTQYF. In DNA form, the CDR3 reads TGTGCCAGTACCCCCTCAGGGGTTTACAGGGTCACAGATACGCAGTATTTT.

This clonotype was recorded a few times. V is TRBV27 and J is TRBJ2-7, with 9 bases aligning to TRBD1. The CDR3 sequence is 14 residues long. The V segment lost 4 bases and the J segment 3 bases; nucleotides outside the gene matches: 4. Germline CDR1 and CDR2: MNHEY and SMNVEV (reference sequence). CDR3 loop: CASSWDREGYEQYF. In DNA, the CDR3 is TGTGCCAGCAGTTGGGACAGGGAGGGCTACGAGCAGTACTTC.

The rearrangement uses TRBV12-3 or TRBV12-4 and TRBJ2-7; D could derive from TRBD1 or TRBD2 (5 bases each). V lost 0 bases, J lost 6 bases, and 21 bases lay in between. The CDR3 has 17 residues. CDR3 sequence (DNA): TGTGCCAGCAGTTTAGCGCTGGGGACCCCAGAGGGTGTCGAGCAGTACTTC. Amino acid sequence: CASSLALGTPEGVEQYF.

In the case of this clonotype: As the CDR3 is not closed by the conserved phenylalanine or tryptophan, this likely results from a read error. J is TRBJ2-3 and V is TRBV12-3 or TRBV12-4, with D possibly being TRBD1 (5 bases). V lost 7 bases and J 6 bases, leaving 17 bases between the germline ends. The CDR3 has 14 residues. The CDR3 DNA sequence: TGTGCCAGCACCATAGACAGCTCCCTGGATACGCAGTATCTT. Its protein is CASTIDSSLDTQYL.

The CDR3: CASRLGQGPWNEQFF. The CDR3 coding sequence is TGTGCCAGCAGACTGGGACAGGGCCCATGGAATGAGCAGTTCTTC. The chain uses TRBV28 and TRBJ2-1; 9 positions agree with TRBD1. The germline gives CDR1 MDHEN, CDR2 SYDVKM. This CDR3 is built from 15 residues. The J segment lost 7 bases and the V segment lost 6 bases, leaving 10 bases of the junction unmatched.

This chain links TRBV27 with TRBJ2-7; 9 positions match TRBD1. Per the germline V gene, CDR1 is MNHEY and CDR2 is SMNVEV (reference sequence). The CDR3 consists of 15 residues. J lost 3 bases, V lost 5 bases, and 8 bases had no gene match. The CDR3 here is CASSPRDRESYEQYF. The CDR3 region has the DNA TGTGCCAGCAGTCCCCGGGACAGGGAAAGCTACGAGCAGTACTTC.

The chain employs TRBV27 and TRBJ2-7; possible D gene TRBD1, 5 bases. Germline CDR1 and CDR2: MNHEY and SMNVEV (reference sequence). V was trimmed by 11 bases and J by 4 bases, leaving 30 bases between them. The length of the CDR3 is 17 residues. CDR3 region: CASFSSRISKGVYEQYF. The DNA of the CDR3 is TGTGCCTCCTTTTCGTCACGGATCTCAAAAGGGGTTTACGAGCAGTACTTC.

This rearrangement joins TRBV7-9 to TRBJ2-3; D gene ambiguous. The CDR3 runs to 14 residues. Germline CDR1 is SEHNR and CDR2 is FQNEAQ (reference sequence). Trimming shortened V by 2 bases and J by 2 bases, and 8 bases separated the two germline ends. This CDR3 is CASSLSPNTDTQYF. The CDR3, as DNA: TGTGCCAGCAGCTTATCTCCGAACACAGATACGCAGTATTTT.

V is TRBV20-1 and J is TRBJ1-1, with 10 bases that match TRBD1. Germline CDR1 is DFQATT and CDR2 is SNEGSKA (reference sequence). The CDR3 consists of 18 residues. Trimming removed 2 bases from V and 5 bases from J; junction bases left unmatched: 17. The CDR3 coding sequence is TGCAGTGCTAGATCGGGTGAGGGACAGGGGTTCGATCGGACTGAAGCTTTCTTT. The encoded protein is CSARSGEGQGFDRTEAFF.

V is TRBV5-4 and J is TRBJ2-1; D may be TRBD2 (5 bases). Germline V gene data show CDR1 as SGHNT and CDR2 as YYREEE (reference sequence). V lost 0 bases to trimming and J lost 8 bases, with 15 bases between them. The CDR3 loop spans 15 amino acids. In DNA form, the CDR3 reads TGTGCCAGCAGCTTGGTTGCGGGCCCCTCAGATGAGCAGTTCTTC. Its protein product is CASSLVAGPSDEQFF. Variable domain in full (rest from reference TRBV5-4 and TRBJ2-1): ETGVTQSPTHLIKTRGQQVTLRCSSQSGHNTVSWYQQALGQGPQFIFQYYREEENGRGNFPPRFSGLQFPNYSSELNVNALELDDSALYLCASSLVAGPSDEQFFGPGTRLTVL.

The chain carries TRBV18 and TRBJ2-1; D is undetermined. V was pared by 0 bases and J by 8 bases, with 17 bases between. Germline assignment: CDR1 KGHSH and CDR2 LQKENI. This CDR3 comprises 16 residues. CDR3 sequence reads: CASSPPSVSEGYEQFF. CDR3 DNA: TGTGCCAGCTCACCACCGTCGGTTTCGGAAGGTTATGAGCAGTTCTTC.